The clone carrying this T cell receptor beta chain was seen repeatedly, ten times or more. No antigen is known for it. This sample was included in a study of identical twins. No donor was unhealthy or non-Caucasian. The study's findings and limits: Monozygotic twin pairs showed more out-of-frame TCR alpha sharing than models estimated. Among beta out-of-frame sequences, excess sharing between twins appeared weaker.

The V gene lost 4 bases and the J gene lost 3 bases, with 16 bases spanning the gap. CDR3 length: 16 amino acids. Per the germline V gene, CDR1 is MNHEY and CDR2 is SVGEGT. TCRdb analysed the 5' RACE reads with MiXCR anew, one entry per CDR3 protein. Seen here are roughly 220,000 distinct CDR3 sequences, 5.5% to 7.5% observed once, and the top ten hold 14% to 15%. This sample was also put to use in a study of T cells expressing NK-cell markers.

The clonotype was recovered from a woman aged 18-29 years in good health. The V and J genes are TRBV6-2 or TRBV6-3 and TRBJ2-1; D possibly matches TRBD1 or TRBD2 (5 bases each). The sequenced material came from CD8+ T cells sorted from blood. The CDR3 protein is CASSLFVGGFYNEQFF. As DNA, the CDR3 is TGTGCCAGCAGTTTGTTTGTTGGGGGATTCTACAATGAGCAGTTCTTC.